The text below deals with one T cell receptor (beta chain). Antigen unknown. This specimen belongs to a study of CD8+ T cells in alopecia areata. Trimming shortened V by 1 base and J by 5 bases, and 16 bases separated the two germline ends. From germline, CDR1 is MGHRA and CDR2 YSYEKL. This CDR3 spans 16 amino acids. Isolation of CD4+ and CD8+ T cells from PBMCs was achieved by sorting. Whole-study results and caveats: Patients displayed less clarity in TCR sharing than mice, a finding possibly related to HLA. Lesional scalp, notably in alopecia totalis/universalis, had clonality above that of normal scalp. Scalp samples also contribute reads from the resident alphabeta T cells found in normal skin.

RNA, once extracted, was reverse transcribed into cDNA for use as the sequencing template. Measured with immunoSEQ multiplex PCR; TCRdb has only the in-frame clones, and not every one. The sample has roughly 140,000 clones, approximately 65% seen once. The source of this sequence is a human donor in good health. The sequencing sample was made of CD8+ T cells sorted from blood. This chain uses TRBV4-1 with TRBJ2-3; the D gene could be TRBD1 or TRBD2 (7 bases each). The CDR3 sequence is CASSQATGRGRDTQYF. CDR3 DNA sequence: TGCGCCAGCAGCCAAGCGACAGGGAGGGGGAGAGATACGCAGTATTTT.